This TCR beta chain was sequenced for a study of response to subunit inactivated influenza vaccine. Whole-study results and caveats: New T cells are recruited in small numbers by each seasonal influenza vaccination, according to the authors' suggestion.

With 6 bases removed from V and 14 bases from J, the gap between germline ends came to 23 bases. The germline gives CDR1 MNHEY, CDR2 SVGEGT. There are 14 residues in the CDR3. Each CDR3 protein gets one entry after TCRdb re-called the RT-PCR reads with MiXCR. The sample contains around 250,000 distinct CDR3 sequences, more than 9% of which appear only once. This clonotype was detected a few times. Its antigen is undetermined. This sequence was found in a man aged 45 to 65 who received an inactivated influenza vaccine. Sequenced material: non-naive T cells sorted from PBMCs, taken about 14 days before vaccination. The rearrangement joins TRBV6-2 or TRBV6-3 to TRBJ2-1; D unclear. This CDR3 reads CASSHPRGRHNEFF. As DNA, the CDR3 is TGTGCCAGCAGCCATCCCCGAGGACGGCACAATGAGTTCTTC.